This T cell receptor beta chain is drawn from a study of blood T cell repertoires in COVID-19. Across the whole study: The United States, Italy and Spain supplied acute and convalescent COVID-19 samples.

Germline CDR1 reads SNHLY; CDR2 reads FYNNEI. The CDR3 covers 17 residues. V gave up 3 bases and J gave up 1 base; unmatched junction bases: 9. Sequencing was performed with immunoSEQ multiplex PCR; in TCRdb, only in-frame clones are kept and a portion is missing. The table shows 45,000 or so clones, with approximately 90% occurring only once. This receptor was obtained from a woman older than 75 in a cohort sampled during active or convalescent COVID-19. Specimen: peripheral blood. This chain links TRBV2 with TRBJ2-5; 9 bases line up with TRBD2. This chain's CDR3 is CASSDLGSGGSQETQYF. The CDR3 DNA reads as TGTGCCAGCAGTGATCTGGGTAGCGGGGGTTCCCAAGAGACCCAGTACTTC.